One sample yielded the 17 T cell receptor beta chains listed below, sequenced in a study of CD8 T cells in ankylosing spondylitis. TCRdb recomputed calls from the 5' RACE reads with MiXCR, one row per CDR3 protein. The sample lists approximately 130,000 distinct CDR3 sequences; roughly 10% were seen once. Sequencing was carried out using blood, either unsorted or a sorted T cell fraction (not recorded which). The source is a female donor with ankylosing spondylitis or in good health (not recorded which).

Ten or more counts support this clonotype. This chain joins TRBV20-1 and TRBJ1-5; D call uncertain. The V gene's germline CDR1 is DFQATT and CDR2 SNEGSKA (reference sequence). The V gene lost 5 bases and the J gene lost 2 bases, with 7 bases spanning the gap. The CDR3 contains 12 residues. The CDR3 sequence: CSAVAGNQPQHF. For the CDR3, the DNA is TGCAGTGCTGTAGCTGGCAATCAGCCCCAGCATTTT.

This clonotype was seen only a few times. The chain is built from TRBV28 and TRBJ2-7; TRBD2 aligns across 12 bases. Germline lookup yields CDR1 MDHEN and CDR2 SYDVKM. Germline trimming cut 7 bases from V and 4 bases from J; bases unmatched to any gene: 5. The CDR3 is 14 residues long. CDR3 coding DNA: TGTGCCAGCAAGGTTGGGACTAGCGGGTACGAGCAGTACTTC. Amino acids: CASKVGTSGYEQYF. Full variable domain (outside the CDR3, taken from reference TRBV28 and TRBJ2-7): DVKVTQSSRYLVKRTGEKVFLECVQDMDHENMFWYRQDPGLGLRLIYFSYDVKMKEKGDIPEGYSVSREKKERFSLILESASTNQTSMYLCASKVGTSGYEQYFGPGTRLTVT.

This clonotype has only a few counts. The genes are TRBV18 and TRBJ1-4; D is possibly TRBD1 (5 bases). The CDR3 is made up of 14 amino acids. Trimming left V 3 bases short and J 5 bases short, with 10 bases between. CDR1 is KGHSH, CDR2 LQKENI, per germline. The CDR3 is CASSPGGSNEKLFF. Here the CDR3 DNA reads TGTGCCAGCTCACCGGGGGGATCCAATGAAAAACTGTTTTTT. Full variable domain (remainder filled in from reference TRBV18 and TRBJ1-4): NAGVMQNPRHLVRRRGQEARLRCSPMKGHSHVYWYRQLPEEGLKFMVYLQKENIIDESGMPKERFSAEFPKEGPSILRIQQVVRGDSAAYFCASSPGGSNEKLFFGSGTQLSVL.

In the case of this clonotype: A read error may be the cause here, since a much bigger clone is one base away. The CDR3: CASSPGQGSAAFF. The CDR3 DNA reads as TGTGCCAGCAGCCCAGGCCAGGGGTCTGCAGCTTTCTTT. This chain joins TRBV7-9 and TRBJ1-1, with D tentatively TRBD1 (6 bases). The CDR3 runs 13 residues. CDR1 and CDR2 (germline): SEHNR, FQNEAQ (reference sequence). V was shortened by 5 bases and J by 10 bases, with 17 bases between the two germline ends.

At least ten counts were recorded for this clonotype. J is TRBJ2-7 and V is TRBV5-1; 11 bases match TRBD2. CDR1 SGHRS and CDR2 YFSETQ come from the germline V gene. This CDR3 is 15 amino acids long. The trim removed 1 base at V and 2 bases at J, leaving 2 bases unmatched. As DNA, the CDR3 is TGCGCCAGCAGCTTGACTAGCGGGGGCACCTACGAGCAGTACTTC. It is translated as CASSLTSGGTYEQYF.

In this sample, this clonotype turned up a few times. The chain uses TRBV20-1 and TRBJ2-2; 10 nucleotides match TRBD2. CDR1 and CDR2 (germline): DFQATT, SNEGSKA (reference sequence). This CDR3 region has 17 residues. V lost 2 bases and J lost 2; bases outside the gene matches: 8. CDR3 amino acids: CSARTALAGSNTGELFF. In nucleotides, the CDR3 is TGCAGTGCTAGAACCGCACTAGCGGGATCCAACACCGGGGAGCTGTTTTTT.

This clonotype has just a few counts. The genes are TRBV6-1 and TRBJ2-1; 7 positions agree with TRBD2. Germline CDR1 MNHNS, CDR2 SASEGT. The trim removed 10 bases at V and 10 bases at J, leaving 16 bases unmatched. The CDR3 has 14 residues. The CDR3 here is CATRVASGRPEQFF. For the CDR3, the DNA is TGTGCCACCCGAGTGGCTAGCGGAAGGCCCGAGCAGTTCTTC.

This clonotype was seen at least ten times. This chain joins TRBV20-1 and TRBJ2-3; 9 positions agree with TRBD1. Germline V gene data show CDR1 as DFQATT and CDR2 as SNEGSKA (reference sequence). This CDR3 is built from 15 residues. V lost 3 bases to trimming and J lost 4 bases; unmatched junction nucleotides: 8. The CDR3 sequence: CSASSRQGVPDTQYF. The CDR3 nucleotides read TGCAGTGCTAGCTCTAGACAGGGGGTCCCAGATACGCAGTATTTT.

This clonotype was found a few times. The chain combines TRBV5-1 with TRBJ2-3, with D uncertain. CDR1 is SGHRS and CDR2 is YFSETQ in the germline V gene. With 10 bases removed from V and 0 bases from J, the gap between germline ends came to 42 bases. The CDR3 is made up of 23 amino acids. The CDR3 bases are TGCGCCGGCAATCTGGGAATCCACCGTACACAGCATCCGATACTAACTAGCACAGATACGCAGTATTTT. Translation gives CAGNLGIHRTQHPILTSTDTQYF.

This clonotype was recorded at least ten times. The chain employs TRBV12-3 or TRBV12-4 and TRBJ2-1; 7 nucleotides line up with TRBD2. J gave up 4 bases and V 6 bases, and 9 bases lay outside the gene matches. The CDR3 spans 15 residues. CDR3 residues: CASRTSGKGYNEQFF. Written as DNA, the CDR3 is TGTGCCAGCAGAACCAGCGGGAAGGGGTACAATGAGCAGTTCTTC.

This clonotype showed up many times. This rearrangement joins TRBV5-1 to TRBJ2-5, with 12 bases lining up with TRBD1. J lost 5 bases, V lost 2 bases, and 7 bases had no gene match. The CDR3 contains 16 residues. Germline CDR1 and CDR2: SGHRS and YFSETQ. CDR3 protein: CASSFTGTGGVETQYF. In DNA form, the CDR3 reads TGCGCCAGCAGCTTCACCGGGACAGGGGGCGTCGAGACCCAGTACTTC. Full variable domain (outside the CDR3, taken from reference TRBV5-1 and TRBJ2-5): KAGVTQTPRYLIKTRGQQVTLSCSPISGHRSVSWYQQTPGQGLQFLFEYFSETQRNKGNFPGRFSGRQFSNSRSEMNVSTLELGDSALYLCASSFTGTGGVETQYFGPGTRLLVL.

This clonotype was seen at least ten times. The chain recombines TRBV19 with TRBJ2-7; D perhaps matches TRBD1 (6 bases). With 2 bases removed from V and 5 bases from J, the gap between germline ends came to 13 bases. Germline lookup yields CDR1 LNHDA and CDR2 SQIVND (reference sequence). The CDR3 runs 14 residues. The CDR3 spells CASSIRGTVDEQYF. CDR3 in DNA: TGTGCCAGTAGTATAAGGGGGACCGTCGACGAGCAGTACTTC.

This clonotype was detected many times. The V call is TRBV28, the J call TRBJ2-1; 9 positions match TRBD2. V lost 6 bases to trimming and J lost 6 bases; unmatched junction nucleotides: 15. CDR1 MDHEN and CDR2 SYDVKM come from the germline V gene. This CDR3 is 17 amino acids long. CDR3 residues: CASSTSTARGGLNEQFF. For the CDR3, the DNA is TGTGCCAGCAGCACCTCCACGGCGCGGGGGGGCCTCAATGAGCAGTTCTTC.

This clonotype was counted ten times or more. The chain combines TRBV19 with TRBJ2-1, with 10 bases aligning to TRBD1. The ends lost 10 bases at V and 3 bases at J; junction bases unmatched: 6. The CDR3 has 14 amino acids. Germline lookup yields CDR1 LNHDA and CDR2 SQIVND (reference sequence). CDR3 sequence reads: CATQRTGGYNEQFF. As DNA, the CDR3 is TGTGCCACCCAACGGACAGGGGGCTACAATGAGCAGTTCTTC.

With regard to this clonotype: The germline gene is not matched at one end of the junction; a read error may be the cause. The rearrangement uses TRBV20-1 and TRBJ1-1; D is perhaps TRBD1 (5 bases). Germline V gives CDR1 DFQATT, CDR2 SNEGSKA (reference sequence). The CDR3 has 14 amino acids. The CDR3 loop reads CSAPWGTGDTGAFF. DNA of the CDR3: TGCAGTGCCCCCTGGGGGACGGGAGACACTGGAGCTTTCTTT.

This clonotype has a count of ten or more. The chain carries TRBV20-1 and TRBJ2-7; 9 positions match TRBD2. This CDR3 contains 13 residues. With 6 bases clipped from V and 2 bases from J, the junction kept 5 bases outside the gene matches. The germline V gene has CDR1 DFQATT and CDR2 SNEGSKA (reference sequence). The CDR3 region is CSATGTSTYEQYF. The CDR3 DNA follows: TGCAGTGCCACCGGGACTAGCACCTACGAGCAGTACTTC.

This clonotype appeared many times. The V and J genes are TRBV28 and TRBJ1-2; D unclear. The CDR3 loop spans 12 amino acids. V was pared by 6 bases and J by 8 bases, with 13 bases between. Germline V gene lookup returns CDR1 MDHEN and CDR2 SYDVKM. The CDR3 nucleotides are TGTGCCAGCAGCCTGGCGGGAGGAGGCTACACCTTC. Protein product: CASSLAGGGYTF.